A single sample is the source of the 14 T cell receptor beta chains below, sequenced in a study of CD8+ T cells in alopecia areata. Treatment specified: oral pan-JAK inhibitor, 5-10 mg twice daily. cDNA serving as the sequencing template came from extracted, reverse transcribed RNA. Clones were read by immunoSEQ multiplex PCR, and TCRdb kept only the in-frame ones, dropping some. The profile shows fewer than 250,000 clones, around 56% of them singletons. Sequenced material: CD4+ T cells sorted from blood, taken at week 4, from a patient treated with tofacitinib. The source is a human donor with alopecia areata.

This chain connects TRBV29-1 to TRBJ2-1, with 10 bases lining up with TRBD2. Germline assignment: CDR1 SQVTM and CDR2 ANQGSEA. This CDR3 is 14 amino acids long. V gave up 1 base and J gave up 7 bases; unmatched junction bases: 4. This chain's CDR3 is CSVEASGRSNEQFF. CDR3 coding DNA: TGCAGCGTTGAAGCTAGCGGGAGATCAAATGAGCAGTTCTTC.

This clone was detected only a few times. V gene TRBV7-2 combines with J gene TRBJ1-2; 7 bases match TRBD1. Germline V gives CDR1 SGHTA, CDR2 FQGNSA. With 0 bases clipped from V and 6 bases from J, the junction kept 4 bases outside the gene matches. The CDR3 runs to 14 residues. CDR3 protein: CASSLAHRGHGYTF. The CDR3 nucleotides are TGTGCCAGCAGCTTAGCCCACAGGGGTCATGGCTACACCTTC.

This chain connects TRBV7-2 to TRBJ2-4, with D possibly matching TRBD2 (6 bases). V lost 4 bases and J 0 bases, leaving 10 bases between the germline ends. Germline-derived CDR1 and CDR2 are SGHTA and FQGNSA. This CDR3 contains 15 residues. CDR3 nucleotide sequence: TGTGCCAGCAGCTCGGGACTGTTAGCCAAAAACATTCAGTACTTC. Translating gives CASSSGLLAKNIQYF.

The rearrangement links TRBV27 to TRBJ2-5; D possibly corresponds to TRBD1 (5 bases). This CDR3 comprises 14 residues. V dropped 2 bases and J dropped 7 bases, with 14 bases sitting between them. Germline V gene sequence: CDR1 MNHEY, CDR2 SMNVEV (reference sequence). The CDR3 nucleotides are TGTGCCAGCAGTTTAGAAACAGGAAGAGGGACCCAGTACTTC. Translated, it gives CASSLETGRGTQYF.

The chain carries TRBV29-1 and TRBJ2-7, with 13 bases lining up with TRBD2. This CDR3 has 14 amino acids. V was clipped by 1 base and J by 4 bases; unmatched bases: 1. Germline V gives CDR1 SQVTM, CDR2 ANQGSEA. CDR3 region: CSVEVLAGGYEQYF. For the CDR3, the DNA is TGCAGCGTTGAAGTACTAGCGGGAGGGTACGAGCAGTACTTC.

This clone was detected only a few times. This chain connects TRBV30 to TRBJ2-7, with D uncertain. The CDR3 runs to 11 residues. CDR1 and CDR2 (germline): GTSNPN, SVGIG (reference sequence). The germline V and J ends were trimmed by 1 base and 5 bases, with 6 bases remaining between them. The CDR3 DNA is TGTGCCTGGAGTGGATACGACGAGCAGTACTTC. Translation gives CAWSGYDEQYF.

The chain joins TRBV27 to TRBJ2-4; D ambiguous. Germline lookup yields CDR1 MNHEY and CDR2 SMNVEV (reference sequence). This CDR3 region has 11 residues. DNA for the CDR3: TGTGCATCGGAAGCCAAAAACATTCAGTACTTC. The encoded protein is CASEAKNIQYF.

A few counts support this clone. This rearrangement joins TRBV2 to TRBJ1-1, with D perhaps matching TRBD1 (6 bases). Trimming removed 7 bases from V and 1 base from J, with 10 bases in between. The CDR3 has 13 amino acids. Germline assignment: CDR1 SNHLY and CDR2 FYNNEI. The CDR3 region has the DNA TGTGCCAGCACACTACAGGGGAACACTGAAGCTTTCTTT. Translating it yields CASTLQGNTEAFF.

The rearrangement uses TRBV30 and TRBJ2-3; a possible D gene is TRBD2 (5 bases). The germline V and J ends were trimmed by 2 bases and 15 bases, with 18 bases remaining between them. The CDR3 spans 12 residues. Germline CDR1 reads GTSNPN; CDR2 reads SVGIG (reference sequence). Here the CDR3 reads CAWSSGEGRGYF. For the CDR3, the DNA is TGTGCCTGGAGTTCTGGAGAGGGCCGAGGATATTTT.

Note on this clone: One junction end disagrees with the germline gene, perhaps due to a read error. The gene calls are TRBV18 and TRBJ2-7; 11 bases align to TRBD1. The CDR3 spans 15 residues. Looked up from germline, CDR1 is KGHSH and CDR2 is LQKENI. The CDR3 protein is CASSPSGQGGREQYF. The CDR3 coding sequence is TGCGCCAGCTCACCCTCGGGACAGGGGGGGCGCGAGCAGTACTTC.

V usage is TRBV6-1 and J usage is TRBJ2-5; D gene uncertain. Looked up from germline, CDR1 is MNHNS and CDR2 is SASEGT. The CDR3 spans 14 residues. V lost 1 base and J lost 5, with 11 bases in between. The CDR3 DNA follows: TGTGCCAGCAGTGAAGGCCCAGCAGTTGAGACCCAGTACTTC. Protein: CASSEGPAVETQYF.

The gene calls are TRBV11-2 and TRBJ2-1; no firm D call. Germline assignment: CDR1 SGHAT and CDR2 FQNNGV. The CDR3 is made up of 12 amino acids. Trimming took 6 bases from V and 8 from J, leaving 11 bases between them. DNA for the CDR3: TGTGCCAGCAGGCGGCAAGACCATGAGCAGTTCTTC. Protein sequence: CASRRQDHEQFF.

The sample holds a few counts of this clone. This chain joins TRBV29-1 and TRBJ2-7; 9 bases match TRBD1. Germline-derived CDR1 and CDR2 are SQVTM and ANQGSEA. The CDR3 covers 13 residues. V trimming: 8 bases; J trimming: 3 bases; junction bases outside the gene matches: 8. CDR3 amino acids: CSCSGTGLYEQYF. The CDR3 DNA reads TGCAGCTGCTCCGGGACAGGGCTCTACGAGCAGTACTTC.

This clone has a count of ten or more. The chain links TRBV4-2 to TRBJ1-3, with TRBD1 matching 9 bases. CDR3 size: 14 residues. The V gene end was trimmed by 8 bases and the J gene end by 7 bases; junction bases not matched to a gene: 9. In germline, CDR1 is LGHNA, CDR2 YNFKEQ. CDR3 amino acids: CASRGRDRANTIYF. DNA of the CDR3: TGTGCCAGCCGAGGCAGGGACAGGGCGAACACCATATATTTT.